Listed below are T cell receptor beta chains from one sample, sequenced in a study of T cells in localized non-small cell lung cancer. Data came from immunoSEQ multiplex PCR; TCRdb stores just in-frame clones and leaves some out. Of some 15,000 clones listed, about 85% are singletons. This material consisted of peripheral blood, taken before any cancer treatment. The origin of the receptors is a woman aged 40-69 years with stage I lung adenocarcinoma. The CDR3 runs from the conserved cysteine through the conserved F or W. D genes are given only for firm matches. Clone size, where shown, is once, few, many, or a class for clones that have expanded.

15 . TRBD1 TRBJ1-5 TRBV5-1 CASSLGQGDNQPQHF TGCGCCAGCAGCTTGGGACAGGGGGACAATCAGCCCCAGCATTTT
14 . . TRBJ1-1 TRBV9 CASSVARMNTEAFF TGTGCCAGCAGCGTAGCTAGGATGAACACTGAAGCTTTCTTT
15 . . TRBJ1-4 TRBV18 CASSPRGSTNEKLFF TGTGCCAGCTCACCACGGGGGTCAACTAATGAAAAACTGTTTTTT
14 . TRBD1 TRBJ1-5 TRBV10-2 CASSRGQGAQPQHF TGCGCCAGCAGTAGGGGACAGGGGGCTCAGCCCCAGCATTTT
13 . . TRBJ2-3 TRBV15 CATSRDPPDTQYF TGTGCCACCAGCAGAGATCCCCCAGATACGCAGTATTTT
17 . . TRBJ2-6 TRBV7-7 CASSDPGSSSGANVLTF TGTGCTAGCAGCGATCCGGGTTCGAGCTCTGGGGCCAACGTCCTGACTTTC
15 . . TRBJ2-3 TRBV9 CASSVGTVGTDTQYF TGTGCCAGCAGCGTTGGGACGGTAGGCACAGATACGCAGTATTTT
15 . . TRBJ1-2 TRBV14 CASSPLNIVPGGYTF TGTGCCAGCAGCCCCCTAAACATAGTCCCGGGTGGCTACACCTTC
17 . . TRBJ2-3 TRBV29-1 CSVEGSKQDWGTDTQYF TGCAGCGTTGAAGGAAGTAAACAGGACTGGGGCACAGATACGCAGTATTTT
13 . . TRBJ2-7 TRBV30 CAWSSRDAYEQYF TGTGCCTGGAGTTCCAGGGATGCCTACGAGCAGTACTTC
13 . . TRBJ1-2 TRBV6-5 CASSYSLGGGYTF TGTGCCAGCAGTTACTCGTTGGGAGGAGGCTACACCTTC
15 . TRBD1 TRBJ1-5 TRBV28 CASSFGQGGNQPQHF TGTGCCAGCAGTTTCGGACAGGGTGGCAATCAGCCCCAGCATTTT
13 . . TRBJ1-1 TRBV5-1 CASSLAVNTEAFF TGCGCCAGCAGCTTGGCAGTGAACACTGAAGCTTTCTTT
14 . TRBD1 TRBJ2-2 TRBV30 CAWRPGQITGELFF TGTGCCTGGAGGCCGGGACAGATCACCGGGGAGCTGTTTTTT
15 . . TRBJ2-7 TRBV6-5 CASSSTGEDFYEQYF TGTGCCAGCAGTTCCACAGGGGAGGACTTCTACGAGCAGTACTTC
14 once TRBD1 TRBJ1-2 TRBV5-1 CASSPLGQGYGYTF TGCGCCAGCAGCCCCCTGGGACAGGGATATGGCTACACCTTC